Below are 2 T cell receptor beta chains sequenced from a single sample in a study (dated by TCRdb to the mid-2010s). The library was built by means of 5' RACE. This sample was sequenced with an Illumina MiSeq. TCRdb reran the public reads through fastp at Q25 and MiXCR, keeping productive beta chains. Under each unique CDR3 protein, matching rows form one entry showing the most common genes and DNA. Across this sample there are some 31,000 distinct CDR3 sequences, with 26% seen only once. The ten most abundant clones make up roughly 4% of the sample. Input material: naive CD4+ T cells sorted from a lymph node. In the paper's terms, the cell subset or site label means: naive CD4+ T cells, CD4+CD45RA+CD25-. These receptors all come from a female donor with breast cancer.

This clonotype was seen repeatedly, ten times or more. The J gene is TRBJ1-6, the V gene TRBV2; perhaps TRBD1 as D (6 bases). The V gene lost 4 bases and the J gene lost 4 bases, with 14 bases spanning the gap. Per the germline V gene, CDR1 is SNHLY and CDR2 is FYNNEI. The CDR3 spans 16 residues. CDR3 residues: CASSAVARGYNSPLHF. The CDR3 DNA sequence: TGTGCCAGCAGTGCGGTGGCGAGGGGGTATAATTCACCCCTCCACTTT.

A word on this clonotype: At one end the junction does not follow the germline gene, possibly because of a read error. The chain joins TRBV3-1 to TRBJ2-3; the D gene is possibly TRBD2 (6 bases). The CDR3 consists of 15 residues. Germline V CDR1 and CDR2: LGHDT, YNNKEL (reference sequence). DNA for the CDR3: TGTGCTAGCAGCCCGGGCGGGGTGGTCACAGGTACGCAGTATTTT. It codes for CASSPGGVVTGTQYF.